The clone carrying this T cell receptor beta chain was observed a handful of times. Antigen unknown. Next came a second PCR, run for about 7 to 12 cycles, which used a sample-barcoded 5' primer along with a J-beta primer mix. One entry per CDR3 protein, called by TCRdb with MiXCR from the 5' RACE reads. The table includes approximately 600,000 distinct CDR3 sequences, 58% detected once. The source of the sample is a study of blood T cells in healthy people across ages. Extraction of total RNA produced a minimum of 6 micrograms from each sample. V was clipped by 0 bases and J by 8 bases, with 19 bases between them. Per the germline V gene, CDR1 is LNHNV and CDR2 is YYDKDF (reference sequence). CDR3 length: 16 amino acids. General study findings and limits: With age, beta diversity per million T cells declined roughly linearly, significantly by about 40. There was a strong correlation between TCR beta diversity and naive T cell percentage.

The sequenced sample was blood. The rearrangement links TRBV15 to TRBJ1-2, with a possible D match to TRBD1 (6 bases). This receptor was taken from a man in his 60s in good health. The CDR3 DNA reads TGTGCCACCAGCAGAGAGGACAGCTTTGTCTACGAGGGCTACACCTTC. Its translation: CATSREDSFVYEGYTF.